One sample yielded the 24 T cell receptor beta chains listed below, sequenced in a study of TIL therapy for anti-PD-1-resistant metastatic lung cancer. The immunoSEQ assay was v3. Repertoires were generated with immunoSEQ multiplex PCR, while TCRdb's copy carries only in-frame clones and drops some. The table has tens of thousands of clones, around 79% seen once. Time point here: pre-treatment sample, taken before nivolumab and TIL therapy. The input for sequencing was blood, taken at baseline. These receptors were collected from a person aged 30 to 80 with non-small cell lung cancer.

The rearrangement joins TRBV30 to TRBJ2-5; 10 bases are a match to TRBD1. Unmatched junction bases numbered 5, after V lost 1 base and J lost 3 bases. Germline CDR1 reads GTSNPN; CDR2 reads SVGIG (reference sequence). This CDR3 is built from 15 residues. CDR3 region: CAWSGQGAGKETQYF. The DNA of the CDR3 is TGTGCCTGGAGTGGACAGGGGGCTGGAAAAGAGACCCAGTACTTC. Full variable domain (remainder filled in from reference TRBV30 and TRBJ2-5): SQTIHQWPATLVQPVGSPLSLECTVEGTSNPNLYWYRQAAGRGLQLLFYSVGIGQISSEVPQNLSASRPQDRQFILSSKKLLLSDSGFYLCAWSGQGAGKETQYFGPGTRLLVL.

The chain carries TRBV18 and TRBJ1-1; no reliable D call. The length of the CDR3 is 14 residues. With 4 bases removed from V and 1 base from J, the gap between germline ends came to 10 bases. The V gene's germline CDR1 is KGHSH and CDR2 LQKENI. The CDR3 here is CASSREAPNTEAFF. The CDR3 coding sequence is TGTGCCAGCTCACGTGAGGCCCCGAACACTGAAGCTTTCTTT.

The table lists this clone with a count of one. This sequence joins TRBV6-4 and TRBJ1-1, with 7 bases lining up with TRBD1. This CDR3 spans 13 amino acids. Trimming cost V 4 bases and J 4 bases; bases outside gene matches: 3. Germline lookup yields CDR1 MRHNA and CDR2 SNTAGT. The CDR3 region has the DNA TGTGCCAGCAGTGGGGGGGACAGCACTGAAGCTTTCTTT. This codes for CASSGGDSTEAFF.

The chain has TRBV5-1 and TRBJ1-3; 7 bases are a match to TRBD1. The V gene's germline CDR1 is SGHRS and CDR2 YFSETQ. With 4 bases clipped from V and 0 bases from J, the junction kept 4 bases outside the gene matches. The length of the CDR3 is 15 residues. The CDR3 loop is CASSRGTDSGNTIYF. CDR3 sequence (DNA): TGCGCCAGCAGCCGGGGGACAGACTCTGGAAACACCATATATTTT.

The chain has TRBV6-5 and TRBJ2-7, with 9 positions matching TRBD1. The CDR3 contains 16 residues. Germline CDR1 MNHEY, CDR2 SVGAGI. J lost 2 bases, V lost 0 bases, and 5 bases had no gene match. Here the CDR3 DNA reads TGTGCCAGCAGTTACTCGTCGGGACAGGGCACCTACGAGCAGTACTTC. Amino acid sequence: CASSYSSGQGTYEQYF.

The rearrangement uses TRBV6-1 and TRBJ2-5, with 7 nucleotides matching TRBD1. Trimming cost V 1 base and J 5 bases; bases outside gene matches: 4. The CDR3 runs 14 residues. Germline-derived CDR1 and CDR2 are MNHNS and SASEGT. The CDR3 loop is CASSEGGRGETQYF. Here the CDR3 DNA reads TGTGCCAGCAGTGAAGGTGGCAGGGGGGAGACCCAGTACTTC.

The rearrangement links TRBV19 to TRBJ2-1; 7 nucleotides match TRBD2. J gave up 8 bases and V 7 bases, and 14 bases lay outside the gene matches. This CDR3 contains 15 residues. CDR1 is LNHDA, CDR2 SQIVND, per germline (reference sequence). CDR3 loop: CASTDGGAGSYEQFF. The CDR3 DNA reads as TGTGCCAGTACCGATGGGGGAGCGGGAAGCTATGAGCAGTTCTTC.

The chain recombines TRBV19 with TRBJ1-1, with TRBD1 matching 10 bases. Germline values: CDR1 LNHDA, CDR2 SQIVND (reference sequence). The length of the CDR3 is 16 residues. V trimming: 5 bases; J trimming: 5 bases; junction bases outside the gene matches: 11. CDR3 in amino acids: CASSPTTGGLRTEAFF. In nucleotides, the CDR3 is TGTGCCAGTAGTCCCACGACAGGGGGCTTGAGGACTGAAGCTTTCTTT.

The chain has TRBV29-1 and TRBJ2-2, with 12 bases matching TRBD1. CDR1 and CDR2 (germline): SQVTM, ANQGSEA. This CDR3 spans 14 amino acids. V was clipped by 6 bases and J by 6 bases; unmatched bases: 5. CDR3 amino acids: CSVGTGGIPGELFF. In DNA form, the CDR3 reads TGCAGCGTGGGGACAGGGGGCATTCCCGGGGAGCTGTTTTTT.

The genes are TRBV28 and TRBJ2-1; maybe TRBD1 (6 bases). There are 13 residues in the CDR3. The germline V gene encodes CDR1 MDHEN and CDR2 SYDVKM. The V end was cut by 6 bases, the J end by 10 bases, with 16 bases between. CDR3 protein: CASRGALSIEQFF. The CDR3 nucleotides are TGTGCCAGCAGGGGGGCTCTTTCCATCGAGCAGTTCTTC.

The chain's CDR3 is CASSLGGGLPYEQYF. The CDR3 region has the DNA TGTGCCAGCAGCTTAGGAGGGGGACTACCCTACGAGCAGTACTTC. The chain has TRBV13 and TRBJ2-7; a possible D gene is TRBD2 (7 bases). The CDR3 has 15 residues. The germline CDR1 and CDR2 sequences are PRHDT and FYEKMQ (reference sequence). The germline V and J ends were trimmed by 0 bases and 2 bases, with 11 bases remaining between them.

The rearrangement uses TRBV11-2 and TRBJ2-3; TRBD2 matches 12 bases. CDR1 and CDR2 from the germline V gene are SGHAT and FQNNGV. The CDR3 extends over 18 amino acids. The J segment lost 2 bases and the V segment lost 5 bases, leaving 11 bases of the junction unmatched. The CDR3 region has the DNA TGTGCCAGCAGCACGACCGGGACTAGCGGGCGGTACACAGATACGCAGTATTTT. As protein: CASSTTGTSGRYTDTQYF.

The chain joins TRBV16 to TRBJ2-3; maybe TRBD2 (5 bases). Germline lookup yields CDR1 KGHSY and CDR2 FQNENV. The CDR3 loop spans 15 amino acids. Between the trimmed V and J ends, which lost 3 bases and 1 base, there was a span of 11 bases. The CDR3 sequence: CASSHPAVGTDTQYF. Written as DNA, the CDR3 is TGTGCCAGCAGCCATCCAGCGGTCGGCACAGATACGCAGTATTTT.

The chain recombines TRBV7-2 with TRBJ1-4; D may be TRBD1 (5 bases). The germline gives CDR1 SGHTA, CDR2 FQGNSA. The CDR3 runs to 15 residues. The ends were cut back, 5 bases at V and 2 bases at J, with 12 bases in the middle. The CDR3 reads CASSPQGGTNEKLFF. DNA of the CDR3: TGTGCCAGCAGCCCCCAGGGAGGTACTAATGAAAAACTGTTTTTT.

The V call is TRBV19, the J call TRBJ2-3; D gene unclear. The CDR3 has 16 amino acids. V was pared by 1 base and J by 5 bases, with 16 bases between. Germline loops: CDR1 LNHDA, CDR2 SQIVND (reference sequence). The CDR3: CASSIVGTAPIDTQYF. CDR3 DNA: TGTGCCAGTAGTATAGTCGGAACAGCGCCCATAGATACGCAGTATTTT.

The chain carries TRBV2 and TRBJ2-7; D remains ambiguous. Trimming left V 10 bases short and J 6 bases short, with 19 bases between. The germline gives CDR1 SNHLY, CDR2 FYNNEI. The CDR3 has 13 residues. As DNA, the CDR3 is TGTGCCACCAGCTGGGTTGTTTCTGGCGAGCAGTACTTC. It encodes CATSWVVSGEQYF.

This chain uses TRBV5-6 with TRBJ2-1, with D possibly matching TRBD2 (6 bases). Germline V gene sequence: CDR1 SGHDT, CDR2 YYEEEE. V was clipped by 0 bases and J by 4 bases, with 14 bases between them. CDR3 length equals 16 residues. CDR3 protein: CASSLVLSGNYNEQFF. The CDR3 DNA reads TGTGCCAGCAGCTTGGTCCTTAGCGGAAATTACAATGAGCAGTTCTTC.

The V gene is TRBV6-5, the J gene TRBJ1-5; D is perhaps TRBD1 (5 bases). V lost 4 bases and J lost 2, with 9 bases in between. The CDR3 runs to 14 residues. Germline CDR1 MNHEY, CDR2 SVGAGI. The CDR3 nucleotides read TGTGCCAGCAGTTTAGGGACTGGCAATCAGCCCCAGCATTTT. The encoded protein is CASSLGTGNQPQHF.

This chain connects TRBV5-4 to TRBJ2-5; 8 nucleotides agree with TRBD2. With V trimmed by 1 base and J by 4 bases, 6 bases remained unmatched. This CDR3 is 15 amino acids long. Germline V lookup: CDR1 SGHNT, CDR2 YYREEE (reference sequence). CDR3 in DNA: TGTGCCAGCAGCTTGACGGGGGGGCCCCCAGAGACCCAGTACTTC. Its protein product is CASSLTGGPPETQYF.

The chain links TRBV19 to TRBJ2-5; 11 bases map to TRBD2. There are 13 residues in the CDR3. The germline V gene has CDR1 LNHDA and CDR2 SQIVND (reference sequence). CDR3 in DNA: TGTGCGGCTAGCGGGGGGTATCGGGAGACCCAGTACTTC. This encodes CAASGGYRETQYF.

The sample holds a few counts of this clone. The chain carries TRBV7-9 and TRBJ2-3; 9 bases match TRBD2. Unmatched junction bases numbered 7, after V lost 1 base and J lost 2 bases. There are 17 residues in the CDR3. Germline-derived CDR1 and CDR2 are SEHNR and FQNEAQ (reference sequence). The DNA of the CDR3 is TGTGCCAGCAGCTTAGTGGTTCTAGCGGGGTCCACAGATACGCAGTATTTT. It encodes CASSLVVLAGSTDTQYF.

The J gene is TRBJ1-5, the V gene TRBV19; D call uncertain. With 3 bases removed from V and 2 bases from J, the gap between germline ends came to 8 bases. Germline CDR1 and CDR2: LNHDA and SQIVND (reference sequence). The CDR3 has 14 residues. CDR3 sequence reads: CASSMYSRNQPQHF. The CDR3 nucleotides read TGTGCCAGTAGTATGTACTCTCGCAATCAGCCCCAGCATTTT.

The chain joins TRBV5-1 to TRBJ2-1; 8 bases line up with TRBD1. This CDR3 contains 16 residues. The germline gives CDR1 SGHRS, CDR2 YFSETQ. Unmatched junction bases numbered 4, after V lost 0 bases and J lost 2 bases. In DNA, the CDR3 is TGCGCCAGCAGCTTGGGAAGGACAGGGACCTACAATGAGCAGTTCTTC. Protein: CASSLGRTGTYNEQFF.

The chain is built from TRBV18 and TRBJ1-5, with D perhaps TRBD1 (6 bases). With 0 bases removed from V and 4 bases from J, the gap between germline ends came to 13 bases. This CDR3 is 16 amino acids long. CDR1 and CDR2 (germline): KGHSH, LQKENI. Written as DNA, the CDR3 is TGTGCCAGCTCACCACCAGCCACAGGGATAAATCAGCCCCAGCATTTT. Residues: CASSPPATGINQPQHF.